Sequencing of this T cell receptor (beta chain) was carried out in a study of patients and donors after allogeneic stem cell transplantation. This clonotype was seen a few times. Being one base from a much bigger clone, this may be a read error. A single record per CDR3 protein comes from TCRdb applying MiXCR to the RT-PCR reads. This table has about a million distinct CDR3 sequences, 18% appearing once. CDR1 and CDR2 (germline): MNHEY, SMNVEV (reference sequence). V lost 4 bases and J lost 5; bases outside the gene matches: 3. The CDR3 totals 15 residues. Sequencing was done on a sample of blood, either unsorted or a sorted T cell fraction (not recorded which). The clonotype comes from a human donor who was either an allogeneic HSCT recipient or a stem cell or donor lymphocyte infusion donor (not recorded which). It is not recorded whose cells these are; they may come from a transplant donor. V is TRBV27 and J is TRBJ1-5; 12 bases agree with TRBD1. This CDR3 is CASSSGTGGDQPQHF. The CDR3 DNA reads TGTGCCAGCAGTTCCGGGACAGGGGGCGATCAGCCCCAGCATTTT.